This T cell receptor beta chain came from a study of Ad26.COV2.S vaccination and SARS-CoV-2 variants. Clones were read by immunoSEQ multiplex PCR, and TCRdb kept only the in-frame ones, dropping some. The profile shows over 400,000 clones, approximately 92% of them singletons. Germline-derived CDR1 and CDR2 are KGHSH and LQKENI. CDR3 length equals 13 residues. The ends were cut back, 5 bases at V and 2 bases at J, with 10 bases in the middle. The treatment: around 19 received Ad26.COV2.S at low or high dose, single or two shots; roughly 5 received placebo; per-sample allocation not given. After the first vaccine or placebo injection, samples were drawn on day 63.

The receptor was derived from a person between 18 and 65 years old who received the Ad26.COV2.S COVID-19 vaccine or a placebo. The chain employs TRBV18 and TRBJ2-7; maybe TRBD2 (5 bases). Sequences were derived from peripheral blood, sampled in a trial of Ad26.COV2.S vaccine versus placebo. This CDR3 reads CASSETRTYEQYV. The CDR3 DNA reads as TGTGCCAGCTCAGAAACTAGGACCTACGAGCAGTACGTC.